This passage covers 11 T cell receptor beta chains from one sample sequenced in a study of T-cell memory formation after mild COVID-19. TCRdb processed the 5' RACE reads anew with MiXCR; each CDR3 protein has one entry. Here the sample spans some 270,000 distinct CDR3 sequences, approximately 15% being singletons. The specimen sequenced was PBMCs or a T cell subset sorted from them (not recorded which). The receptors originated from an adult woman who had mild COVID-19 (a few samples of this study predate the infection). Cell type and time point are not known.

This clonotype was counted only a few times. The chain is built from TRBV30 and TRBJ2-1; TRBD1 might be the D (6 bases). The length of the CDR3 is 17 residues. Per germline, CDR1 GTSNPN and CDR2 SVGIG (reference sequence). Deletions cut 1 base from V and 2 bases from J, with 18 bases between. As DNA, the CDR3 is TGTGCCTGGAGTGAAAAACCCGGGACACCTCCCTACAATGAGCAGTTCTTC. Amino acids: CAWSEKPGTPPYNEQFF.

This clonotype was observed a few times. The J gene is TRBJ2-7, the V gene TRBV6-5, with 8 bases that match TRBD1. V shed 2 bases, J shed 3 bases, and the junction held 6 bases outside the gene matches. The CDR3 covers 15 residues. Germline V CDR1 and CDR2: MNHEY, SVGAGI. The CDR3 loop is CASSYQTGVSYEQYF. As DNA, the CDR3 is TGTGCCAGCAGTTACCAGACAGGGGTCAGCTACGAGCAGTACTTC.

This clonotype has more than one count but fewer than ten. The V and J genes are TRBV12-3 or TRBV12-4 and TRBJ1-5; D remains ambiguous. Trimming cost V 8 bases and J 6 bases, with 17 bases left between them. This CDR3 is 14 amino acids long. The CDR3 protein is CASGQATRGQPQHF. CDR3 bases: TGTGCCAGCGGCCAAGCGACTCGGGGTCAGCCCCAGCATTTT.

This clonotype has only a few counts. The chain recombines TRBV7-8 with TRBJ2-1; 7 bases are shared with TRBD2. The germline V gene encodes CDR1 SGHVS and CDR2 FQNEAQ. The CDR3 sequence is 15 residues long. V trimming: 2 bases; J trimming: 9 bases; junction bases outside the gene matches: 10. CDR3 residues: CASSLQHREVVEQFF. The CDR3 region has the DNA TGTGCCAGCAGCTTACAACATCGGGAGGTCGTTGAGCAGTTCTTC.

This clonotype was detected a few times. The chain recombines TRBV15 with TRBJ2-1; weak D call: TRBD2 (6 bases). Looked up from germline, CDR1 is LNHNV and CDR2 is YYDKDF (reference sequence). V gave up 0 bases and J gave up 6 bases, with 15 bases separating them. CDR3 size: 16 residues. CDR3 in amino acids: CATSRDLGSGFNEQFF. The CDR3 DNA reads TGTGCCACCAGCAGAGATCTCGGGAGTGGGTTCAATGAGCAGTTCTTC.

This chain uses TRBV18 with TRBJ2-7, with a weak D call TRBD1 (6 bases). This CDR3 is 14 amino acids long. Germline CDR1 KGHSH, CDR2 LQKENI. Trimming removed 2 bases from V and 0 bases from J, with 8 bases in between. The CDR3 nucleotides read TGTGCCAGCTCACCAGGGGACACCTCCTACGAGCAGTACTTC. Its protein is CASSPGDTSYEQYF.

This clonotype was counted at least ten times. The chain combines TRBV12-3 or TRBV12-4 with TRBJ2-7, with D maybe TRBD2 (6 bases). The V and J ends lost 0 bases and 5 bases respectively, with 14 bases between them. CDR3 length: 15 residues. CDR3: CASSLAGLEGNEQYF. The DNA for the CDR3 is TGTGCCAGCAGTTTAGCGGGACTGGAAGGGAACGAGCAGTACTTC.

The chain employs TRBV7-2 and TRBJ2-1; D not certain. The CDR3 length is 15 residues. With 5 bases removed from V and 4 bases from J, the gap between germline ends came to 15 bases. Germline loops: CDR1 SGHTA, CDR2 FQGNSA. As DNA, the CDR3 is TGTGCCAGCAGCACGTCCACCGGGCTTTACAATGAGCAGTTCTTC. This encodes CASSTSTGLYNEQFF.

This rearrangement joins TRBV2 to TRBJ1-1; D is unclear. This CDR3 has 14 residues. The germline V and J ends were trimmed by 8 bases and 0 bases, with 13 bases remaining between them. Germline V gene data show CDR1 as SNHLY and CDR2 as FYNNEI. This CDR3 is CASGLVDLNTEAFF. In DNA form, the CDR3 reads TGTGCCAGCGGACTGGTTGACTTGAACACTGAAGCTTTCTTT. Supplemented by reference TRBV2 and TRBJ1-1, the full variable domain reads EPEVTQTPSHQVTQMGQEVILRCVPISNHLYFYWYRQILGQKVEFLVSFYNNEISEKSEIFDDQFSVERPDGSNFTLKIRSTKLEDSAMYFCASGLVDLNTEAFFGQGTRLTVV.

The chain couples TRBV9 to TRBJ1-6; a weak D match, TRBD1 (5 bases). Trimming stripped 4 bases from V and 9 bases from J, with 17 bases between. This CDR3 spans 15 amino acids. Germline V gives CDR1 SGDLS, CDR2 YYNGEE. CDR3 coding DNA: TGTGCCAGCAGCCAGAGAGGGGTCTCCGGTTCACCCCTCCACTTT. It translates to CASSQRGVSGSPLHF. Together with reference TRBV9 and TRBJ1-6, the CDR3 gives the full variable domain: DSGVTQTPKHLITATGQRVTLRCSPRSGDLSVYWYQQSLDQGLQFLIQYYNGEERAKGNILERFSAQQFPDLHSELNLSSLELGDSALYFCASSQRGVSGSPLHFGNGTRLTVT.

This chain joins TRBV6-5 and TRBJ2-4; 12 bases match TRBD2. V shed 6 bases, J shed 5 bases, and the junction held 11 bases outside the gene matches. The CDR3 is made up of 17 amino acids. Germline CDR1 is MNHEY and CDR2 is SVGAGI. CDR3 loop: CASRLAGGRSSQNIQYF. CDR3 DNA sequence: TGTGCCAGCAGACTAGCGGGAGGCCGAAGCTCCCAAAACATTCAGTACTTC.